The 25 T cell receptor beta chains listed next were all sequenced from one sample in a study of PD-1 blockade in mismatch repair-deficient tumors. This table comes from immunoSEQ multiplex PCR, and its TCRdb copy is limited to in-frame clones, with some not included. The profile shows 50,000 or so clones, over 75% of them singletons. Sequenced here: peripheral blood, sampled approximately 18 weeks after starting pembrolizumab. The source of these receptors is an adult with mismatch repair-deficient cancer.

The chain has TRBV5-6 and TRBJ2-7; possibly TRBD2 for D (5 bases). V was pared by 4 bases and J by 1 base, with 21 bases between. This CDR3 contains 17 residues. Germline loops: CDR1 SGHDT, CDR2 YYEEEE. CDR3 residues: CASSQYAASRGSYEQYF. In nucleotides, the CDR3 is TGTGCCAGCAGCCAGTACGCCGCTTCCCGAGGGTCCTACGAGCAGTACTTC.

The rearrangement uses TRBV29-1 and TRBJ2-5; tentatively, D is TRBD1 or TRBD2 (5 bases each). The CDR3 sequence is 13 residues long. Trimming removed 7 bases at V and 1 base at J, with 13 bases between. Germline CDR1 and CDR2: SQVTM and ANQGSEA. The CDR3 protein is CSASSGTQETQYF. The CDR3 coding sequence is TGCAGCGCTTCCTCCGGGACCCAAGAGACCCAGTACTTC. The full variable domain, with the rest looked up from reference TRBV29-1 and TRBJ2-5, is SAVISQKPSRDICQRGTSLTIQCQVDSQVTMMFWYRQQPGQSLTLIATANQGSEATYESGFVIDKFPISRPNLTFSTLTVSNMSPEDSSIYLCSASSGTQETQYFGPGTRLLVL.

V and J are TRBV18 and TRBJ2-1; D is perhaps TRBD1 or TRBD2 (6 bases each). Germline V gene sequence: CDR1 KGHSH, CDR2 LQKENI. V dropped 6 bases and J dropped 4 bases, with 19 bases sitting between them. This CDR3 is built from 16 residues. CDR3 nucleotide sequence: TGTGCCAGCTCTGCCGACGGGGGCTACGTTTACAATGAGCAGTTCTTC. This translates into CASSADGGYVYNEQFF.

The rearrangement uses TRBV30 and TRBJ2-4, with TRBD1 as a possible D gene (5 bases). Trimming cost V 1 base and J 1 base, with 11 bases left between them. Germline V gene sequence: CDR1 GTSNPN, CDR2 SVGIG (reference sequence). The CDR3 extends over 15 amino acids. The CDR3 DNA sequence: TGTGCCTGGAGTGAGGACATCTCGGCCAAAAACATTCAGTACTTC. Its translation is CAWSEDISAKNIQYF.

This clone appeared a few times. V and J are TRBV6-5 and TRBJ1-3, with D hard to call. Germline CDR1 is MNHEY and CDR2 is SVGAGI. The V gene lost 5 bases and the J gene lost 4 bases, with 9 bases spanning the gap. This CDR3 region has 13 residues. This chain's CDR3 is CASSINSGNTIYF. CDR3 DNA: TGTGCCAGCAGTATTAATTCGGGAAACACCATATATTTT.

The rearrangement joins TRBV9 to TRBJ2-7, with 12 bases that match TRBD2. CDR3 length: 18 residues. Trimming took 0 bases from V and 4 from J; bases not matched to a gene: 11. Germline V gene sequence: CDR1 SGDLS, CDR2 YYNGEE. CDR3 nucleotides: TGTGCCAGCAGCGTAGCGGCTAGCGGGAGGGCCTGGGGATACGAGCAGTACTTC. Encoded protein: CASSVAASGRAWGYEQYF.

The chain uses TRBV19 and TRBJ2-2, with 14 nucleotides matching TRBD2. Germline values: CDR1 LNHDA, CDR2 SQIVND (reference sequence). V trimming: 8 bases; J trimming: 8 bases; junction bases outside the gene matches: 10. The CDR3 has 16 amino acids. The CDR3 loop is CASLSGLAGAVGELFF. In DNA, the CDR3 is TGTGCCAGTCTTTCGGGACTAGCGGGAGCGGTGGGGGAGCTGTTTTTT.

The chain employs TRBV20-1 and TRBJ2-1; D unclear. The CDR3 totals 11 residues. Trimming removed 4 bases at V and 0 bases at J, with 1 base between. Germline V CDR1 and CDR2: DFQATT, SNEGSKA (reference sequence). DNA for the CDR3: TGCAGTGCTAACTCCTACAATGAGCAGTTCTTC. Translated: CSANSYNEQFF.

The V gene is TRBV5-1, the J gene TRBJ1-1; 8 bases map to TRBD1. The germline gives CDR1 SGHRS, CDR2 YFSETQ. V lost 2 bases, J lost 3 bases, and 18 bases stayed unmatched. The CDR3 has 19 amino acids. The CDR3 sequence is CASSFSSGLRDRTYTEAFF. CDR3 sequence (DNA): TGCGCCAGCAGCTTTTCATCAGGGTTACGGGACAGGACATACACTGAAGCTTTCTTT.

V is TRBV6-1 and J is TRBJ1-3, with D hard to call. Germline CDR1 and CDR2: MNHNS and SASEGT. CDR3 size: 13 residues. Trimming stripped 6 bases from V and 1 base from J, with 7 bases between. In DNA form, the CDR3 reads TGTGCCAGCAGCGCCTGGTCTGGAAACACCATATATTTT. Protein sequence: CASSAWSGNTIYF.

The chain couples TRBV7-2 to TRBJ1-2; 9 nucleotides match TRBD1. CDR1 is SGHTA and CDR2 is FQGNSA in the germline V gene. With 4 bases clipped from V and 3 bases from J, the junction kept 6 bases outside the gene matches. This CDR3 has 15 residues. The CDR3 DNA reads TGTGCCAGCAGCTCCCGACAGGGGGGCCACTATGGCTACACCTTC. Encoded protein: CASSSRQGGHYGYTF.

J is TRBJ1-1 and V is TRBV7-3, with unresolved D. CDR3 length: 13 residues. V lost 3 bases and J lost 3, with 8 bases in between. Germline loops: CDR1 SGHTA, CDR2 FQGTGA. The DNA of the CDR3 is TGTGCCAGCAGCTTTAGCGGACACACTGAAGCTTTCTTT. This translates into CASSFSGHTEAFF.

The genes are TRBV7-8 and TRBJ2-2, with TRBD2 identical over 7 bases. There are 15 residues in the CDR3. Losses at the gene ends were 1 base for V and 3 bases for J; bases not matched to a gene: 2. Germline CDR1 is SGHVS and CDR2 is FQNEAQ. Here the CDR3 reads CASSLVAGDTGELFF. The DNA for the CDR3 is TGTGCCAGCAGCTTAGTCGCGGGAGACACCGGGGAGCTGTTTTTT.

The chain couples TRBV7-3 to TRBJ2-1; 11 nucleotides agree with TRBD2. Germline V gene sequence: CDR1 SGHTA, CDR2 FQGTGA. The CDR3 has 18 amino acids. V lost 1 base, J lost 8 bases, and 13 bases stayed unmatched. CDR3 amino acids: CASSLNPPLAGGFDEQFF. The CDR3 coding sequence is TGTGCCAGCAGCTTAAACCCCCCGCTAGCGGGAGGATTCGATGAGCAGTTCTTC.

This clone was counted once. The chain uses TRBV28 and TRBJ1-5, with D perhaps matching TRBD1 (5 bases). Trimming shortened V by 6 bases and J by 3 bases, and 12 bases separated the two germline ends. The CDR3 has 14 amino acids. Germline assignment: CDR1 MDHEN and CDR2 SYDVKM. In nucleotides, the CDR3 is TGTGCCAGCAGCTCTCGGGACGCCAATCAGCCCCAGCATTTT. Translated, it gives CASSSRDANQPQHF.

This chain joins TRBV20-1 and TRBJ2-7; perhaps TRBD1 as D (5 bases). The CDR3 has 11 residues. V was cut by 6 bases and J by 7 bases, with 13 bases left in between. The V gene's germline CDR1 is DFQATT and CDR2 SNEGSKA (reference sequence). The chain's CDR3 is CSAQRGQEQYF. The DNA of the CDR3 is TGCAGTGCCCAAAGGGGTCAGGAGCAGTACTTC.

This clone was observed a handful of times. The chain carries TRBV7-6 and TRBJ1-5; the D is unclear. Per germline, CDR1 SGHVS and CDR2 FNYEAQ. Trimming took off 5 bases at V and 1 base at J, with 12 bases between the two ends. The CDR3 contains 15 residues. The CDR3 is CASSLTVGSNQPQHF. The CDR3 coding sequence is TGTGCCAGCAGCCTAACAGTGGGAAGCAATCAGCCCCAGCATTTT. The variable domain in full, with the rest retrieved from reference TRBV7-6 and TRBJ1-5, is GAGVSQSPRYKVTKRGQDVALRCDPISGHVSLYWYRQALGQGPEFLTYFNYEAQQDKSGLPNDRFSAERPEGSISTLTIQRTEQRDSAMYRCASSLTVGSNQPQHFGDGTRLSIL.

The chain recombines TRBV11-2 with TRBJ1-5; 9 bases are shared with TRBD1. The CDR3 consists of 15 residues. V lost 4 bases, J lost 5 bases, and 6 bases stayed unmatched. The germline gives CDR1 SGHAT, CDR2 FQNNGV. CDR3 loop: CASSSGQGNYQPQHF. In DNA, the CDR3 is TGTGCCAGCAGCTCTGGACAGGGGAACTATCAGCCCCAGCATTTT.

The rearrangement uses TRBV2 and TRBJ2-3; D is ambiguous. In germline, CDR1 is SNHLY, CDR2 FYNNEI. This CDR3 has 12 residues. V dropped 2 bases and J dropped 5 bases, with 5 bases sitting between them. The DNA for the CDR3 is TGTGCCAGCAGTGAAATTAAAGATACGCAGTATTTT. Protein: CASSEIKDTQYF.

The chain employs TRBV4-1 and TRBJ2-2, with 10 bases aligning to TRBD2. Germline V lookup: CDR1 MGHRA, CDR2 YSYEKL. V was clipped by 0 bases and J by 4 bases; unmatched bases: 11. CDR3 length equals 19 residues. DNA for the CDR3: TGCGCCAGCAGCCAAGAACCAGCGGGAGGGGGTAGGGGCACCGGGGAGCTGTTTTTT. It codes for CASSQEPAGGGRGTGELFF.

The chain has TRBV11-3 and TRBJ2-1; no firm D call. V was pared by 5 bases and J by 1 base, with 6 bases between. This CDR3 is built from 13 residues. Germline CDR1 SGHNT, CDR2 YENEEA. In DNA form, the CDR3 reads TGTGCCAGCAGCCCAGGATCCTACAATGAGCAGTTCTTC. Its translation is CASSPGSYNEQFF.

The chain couples TRBV4-2 to TRBJ2-2; 11 bases line up with TRBD2. The CDR3 is made up of 19 amino acids. Per germline, CDR1 LGHNA and CDR2 YNFKEQ. V lost 3 bases to trimming and J lost 0 bases; unmatched junction nucleotides: 9. The DNA of the CDR3 is TGTGCCAGCAGCCATCCGACTAGCGGGATCGAGTCGAACACCGGGGAGCTGTTTTTT. Translated: CASSHPTSGIESNTGELFF.

The chain combines TRBV30 with TRBJ1-3, with unresolved D. Germline values: CDR1 GTSNPN, CDR2 SVGIG (reference sequence). Trimming took off 0 bases at V and 11 bases at J, with 11 bases between the two ends. This CDR3 has 12 amino acids. The CDR3 bases are TGTGCCTGGAGTGTTGGAGGGCAGGCCATATATTTT. Translated, it gives CAWSVGGQAIYF.

This chain connects TRBV11-2 to TRBJ2-1; D call uncertain. The V end was cut by 5 bases, the J end by 4 bases, with 3 bases between. The CDR3 contains 11 residues. Germline V gene lookup returns CDR1 SGHAT and CDR2 FQNNGV. The CDR3 sequence: CASSNYNEQFF. The DNA for the CDR3 is TGTGCCAGCAGCAATTACAATGAGCAGTTCTTC.

The chain couples TRBV18 to TRBJ1-1, with 8 bases matching TRBD1. CDR3 length: 17 amino acids. Germline CDR1 KGHSH, CDR2 LQKENI. Germline trimming cut 3 bases from V and 5 bases from J; bases unmatched to any gene: 14. The CDR3 here is CASSPPGGQGAWTEAFF. The CDR3 bases are TGTGCCAGCTCACCTCCCGGGGGGCAGGGGGCCTGGACTGAAGCTTTCTTT.